This T cell receptor beta chain stems from a study of blood T cell repertoires in COVID-19. Looking at the study overall: Samples came from the United States, Italy and Spain, spanning acute and convalescent COVID-19. PBMCs, B-cell-depleted T cells, or T cells were the source of the cDNA or gDNA that made up the material.

Methods used by the authors: Amplification of reference gene primers was used by the study to estimate nucleated cell counts. Some clones are missing from TCRdb's copy, which holds only in-frame ones; the method was immunoSEQ multiplex PCR. That table supplies the V and J calls and clone size; D and trimming were determined from the DNA. Of 200,000 or so clones listed, roughly 89% are singletons. The sample comprised PBMCs or T cells enriched from blood (not recorded which). This receptor was obtained from a woman between 40 and 55 years old with acute COVID-19.

In nucleotides, the CDR3 is TGCGCCAGCAGGACAGCCGCGCCTCCGTACGAGCAGTACTTC. The encoded protein is CASRTAAPPYEQYF. The gene calls are TRBV5-1 and TRBJ2-7, with D possibly being TRBD1 (5 bases). Trimming took 5 bases from V and 4 from J, leaving 16 bases between them. The CDR3 loop spans 14 amino acids. Germline CDR1 is SGHRS and CDR2 is YFSETQ.